This passage covers 28 T cell receptor beta chains from one sample sequenced in a study of blood T cell repertoires in COVID-19 (dated by TCRdb to the early 2020s). Libraries were constructed by the immunoSEQ multiplex PCR assay. The table comes from immuneACCESS by way of TCRdb, which keeps in-frame sequences with V and J called. Part of the clones is missing from these tables; in studies checked, under half for an unresolved V gene and the rest for unknown reasons. The sample yields approximately 490,000 clones; roughly nine tenths were counted once. The leading ten clones occupy 0.7% of the sample. Material for sequencing was PBMCs or T cells enriched from blood (not recorded which). Source of these receptors: a woman under 30 who had recovered from COVID-19.

The chain employs TRBV19 and TRBJ2-5, with TRBD2 matching over 11 bases. The germline V gene encodes CDR1 LNHDA and CDR2 SQIVND (reference sequence). V lost 4 bases and J lost 4; bases outside the gene matches: 20. This CDR3 spans 20 amino acids. In nucleotides, the CDR3 is TGTGCCAGTAGTAGGGTAGCGGGGGGGCCGGGGTCGTTTATCGTAGAGACCCAGTACTTC. Protein: CASSRVAGGPGSFIVETQYF.

The chain couples TRBV11-1 to TRBJ1-5; a possible D gene is TRBD1 (6 bases). V was pared by 4 bases and J by 10 bases, with 14 bases between. CDR1 SGHAT and CDR2 FQDESV come from the germline V gene (reference sequence). The CDR3 has 13 residues. DNA for the CDR3: TGTGCCAGCAGCTCGGACAGATTCCAACCCCAGCATTTT. Its translation is CASSSDRFQPQHF.

This rearrangement joins TRBV5-1 to TRBJ1-6; 8 bases fit TRBD1. V lost 2 bases, J lost 7 bases, and 2 bases stayed unmatched. The CDR3 sequence is 14 residues long. Germline-derived CDR1 and CDR2 are SGHRS and YFSETQ. CDR3 DNA: TGCGCCAGCAGCTTTACAGGGGGGAATTCACCCCTCCACTTT. It encodes CASSFTGGNSPLHF.

The chain recombines TRBV3-1 (or the pseudogene TRBV3-2) with TRBJ2-2; no reliable D call. Trimming stripped 8 bases from V and 2 bases from J, with 12 bases between. Germline V gene sequence: CDR1 LGHDT, CDR2 YNNKEL (reference sequence). This CDR3 comprises 14 residues. In nucleotides, the CDR3 is TGTGCCAGCCGCCTTACACGTAACACCGGGGAGCTGTTTTTT. Protein sequence: CASRLTRNTGELFF.

The rearrangement links TRBV2 to TRBJ2-4; 11 bases map to TRBD2. V lost 5 bases and J lost 8; bases outside the gene matches: 5. CDR1 SNHLY and CDR2 FYNNEI come from the germline V gene. The CDR3 has 14 amino acids. The CDR3: CASSSLAGGDIQYF. For the CDR3, the DNA is TGTGCCAGCAGTTCCCTAGCGGGGGGTGACATTCAGTACTTC.

The gene calls are TRBV2 and TRBJ2-7, with TRBD2 as a possible D gene (6 bases). This CDR3 has 14 residues. The germline V gene encodes CDR1 SNHLY and CDR2 FYNNEI. Between the trimmed V and J ends, which lost 8 bases and 0 bases, there was a span of 14 bases. DNA for the CDR3: TGTGCCAGCGCGTCTCGGGACTCCTCCTACGAGCAGTACTTC. Translation gives CASASRDSSYEQYF.

The rearrangement joins TRBV6-6 to TRBJ1-2; D not resolved. Germline V CDR1 and CDR2: MNHNY, SVGAGI (reference sequence). Trimming pared 10 bases from V and 4 bases from J, leaving 13 bases between. The CDR3 totals 12 residues. CDR3 protein: CATFRESYGYTF. The CDR3, as DNA: TGTGCCACCTTCCGCGAGTCCTATGGCTACACCTTC.

The sample holds many counts of this clone. The rearrangement joins TRBV2 to TRBJ1-2, with a possible D match to TRBD1 (5 bases). The V end was cut by 6 bases, the J end by 7 bases, with 15 bases between. CDR3 length: 13 residues. Germline V gives CDR1 SNHLY, CDR2 FYNNEI. CDR3: CASRGEGMGGYTF. The CDR3 DNA reads as TGTGCCAGCAGAGGGGAGGGGATGGGTGGCTACACCTTC.

This clone was seen just once. The chain has TRBV30 and TRBJ1-4; 8 bases fit TRBD1. The germline gives CDR1 GTSNPN, CDR2 SVGIG (reference sequence). V gave up 1 base and J gave up 4 bases; unmatched junction bases: 2. The length of the CDR3 is 14 residues. As DNA, the CDR3 is TGTGCCTGGAGTGACAGGGGGTTTAATGAAAAACTGTTTTTT. This translates into CAWSDRGFNEKLFF.

The chain combines TRBV28 with TRBJ1-2; D remains ambiguous. With 6 bases removed from V and 1 base from J, the gap between germline ends came to 12 bases. From germline, CDR1 is MDHEN and CDR2 SYDVKM. The CDR3 length is 14 residues. CDR3 residues: CASRSGRFNYGYTF. The CDR3 nucleotides are TGTGCCAGCAGGTCGGGTCGATTTAACTATGGCTACACCTTC.

This clone showed up just once. The V call is TRBV5-6, the J call TRBJ2-5, with TRBD2 matching 14 bases. From germline, CDR1 is SGHDT and CDR2 YYEEEE. V was pared by 3 bases and J by 12 bases, with 7 bases of the junction left unmatched. The CDR3 is 14 residues long. CDR3 amino acids: CASSWTGLAGAEYF. In DNA form, the CDR3 reads TGTGCCAGCAGCTGGACGGGACTAGCGGGGGCCGAGTACTTC.

The chain combines TRBV5-8 with TRBJ1-4; 9 positions match TRBD1. Germline CDR1 and CDR2: SGHTS and YDEGEE. The CDR3 runs 15 residues. V shed 4 bases and J 6 bases; nucleotides not matched to a gene: 7. In DNA, the CDR3 is TGTGCCAGCAGCCTGTACAGGGGGCGAGATGAAAAACTGTTTTTT. As protein: CASSLYRGRDEKLFF. Filled out from reference TRBV5-8 and TRBJ1-4, the complete variable domain reads EAGVTQSPTHLIKTRGQQATLRCSPISGHTSVYWYQQALGLGLQFLLWYDEGEERNRGNFPPRFSGRQFPNYSSELNVNALELEDSALYLCASSLYRGRDEKLFFGSGTQLSVL.

V and J are TRBV7-2 and TRBJ1-2; D is undetermined. CDR3 length: 14 amino acids. Germline V CDR1 and CDR2: SGHTA, FQGNSA. V was clipped by 5 bases and J by 2 bases, with 12 bases between them. The chain's CDR3 is CASSTAGGNYGYTF. The CDR3 DNA follows: TGTGCCAGCAGCACGGCGGGAGGGAACTATGGCTACACCTTC.

V is TRBV29-1 and J is TRBJ1-5; D remains unclear. The V end lost 8 bases, the J end lost 5 bases, and 19 bases lay between the germline ends. Germline V gene sequence: CDR1 SQVTM, CDR2 ANQGSEA. This CDR3 region has 14 residues. In DNA form, the CDR3 reads TGCAGCCCTTGGCCCTCTGGAGGAGATCAGCCCCAGCATTTT. It specifies CSPWPSGGDQPQHF. The full variable domain, its missing parts supplied by reference TRBV29-1 and TRBJ1-5, is SAVISQKPSRDICQRGTSLTIQCQVDSQVTMMFWYRQQPGQSLTLIATANQGSEATYESGFVIDKFPISRPNLTFSTLTVSNMSPEDSSIYLCSPWPSGGDQPQHFGDGTRLSIL.

The V gene is TRBV27, the J gene TRBJ1-3; no clear D. The germline V and J ends were trimmed by 3 bases and 4 bases, with 7 bases remaining between them. Germline CDR1 MNHEY, CDR2 SMNVEV (reference sequence). CDR3 length: 13 residues. The CDR3 coding sequence is TGTGCCAGCAGTTTCTACGGGGGAAACACCATATATTTT. It yields the protein CASSFYGGNTIYF.

This chain connects TRBV12-5 to TRBJ2-5; 13 nucleotides match TRBD2. Germline CDR1 reads LGHNT; CDR2 reads FRNRAP. V lost 2 bases and J lost 5; bases outside the gene matches: 5. The CDR3 length is 16 residues. CDR3 region: CASGLMPGLAGETQYF. DNA for the CDR3: TGTGCTAGTGGTTTGATGCCGGGACTAGCGGGGGAGACCCAGTACTTC.

This clone showed up just a few times. This sample also contains other DNA sequences that code for the same CDR3. V gene TRBV2 combines with J gene TRBJ1-5, with 10 bases fitting TRBD1. Unmatched junction bases numbered 6, after V lost 6 bases and J lost 7 bases. Germline CDR1 is SNHLY and CDR2 is FYNNEI. CDR3 length equals 14 residues. CDR3 in amino acids: CASSPTGGGQPQHF. CDR3 DNA: TGTGCCAGCAGCCCGACAGGGGGCGGCCAGCCCCAGCATTTT.

CDR3: CASSPAGAMNTEAFF. The CDR3 DNA is TGTGCCAGCAGTCCGGCGGGCGCCATGAACACTGAAGCTTTCTTT. V is TRBV5-4 and J is TRBJ1-1; D gene ambiguous. Trimming cost V 5 bases and J 0 bases, with 14 bases left between them. The germline gives CDR1 SGHNT, CDR2 YYREEE (reference sequence). CDR3 length: 15 residues.

V usage is TRBV12-3 or TRBV12-4 and J usage is TRBJ1-1; the D is unclear. With 7 bases removed from V and 8 bases from J, the gap between germline ends came to 17 bases. The CDR3 runs 13 residues. CDR3 DNA: TGTGCCAGCACCTTTATATCTGGAGGCGAAGCTTTCTTT. Encoded protein: CASTFISGGEAFF.

The CDR3 reads CAWSASSGDEQYF. DNA of the CDR3: TGTGCCTGGAGTGCGTCTAGCGGGGACGAGCAGTACTTC. V and J are TRBV30 and TRBJ2-7; 9 bases fit TRBD2. CDR3 length: 13 residues. Germline-derived CDR1 and CDR2 are GTSNPN and SVGIG (reference sequence). With 1 base clipped from V and 5 bases from J, the junction kept 3 bases outside the gene matches.

The sample holds a few counts of this clone. This chain uses TRBV7-2 with TRBJ2-3; 9 bases match TRBD2. The CDR3 has 14 amino acids. From germline, CDR1 is SGHTA and CDR2 FQGNSA. The V segment lost 6 bases and the J segment 3 bases; nucleotides outside the gene matches: 4. The DNA for the CDR3 is TGTGCCAGCAGACCGGGACTAGCAACAGATACGCAGTATTTT. It encodes CASRPGLATDTQYF.

This rearrangement joins TRBV11-2 to TRBJ2-3; 14 nucleotides line up with TRBD2. This CDR3 contains 17 residues. Germline assignment: CDR1 SGHAT and CDR2 FQNNGV. V shed 1 base and J 5 bases; nucleotides not matched to a gene: 5. CDR3 residues: CASSLGGTSGGGDTQYF. Written as DNA, the CDR3 is TGTGCCAGCAGCTTAGGTGGGACTAGCGGGGGAGGAGATACGCAGTATTTT.

The V and J genes are TRBV28 and TRBJ2-5, with 13 positions matching TRBD2. V trimming: 3 bases; J trimming: 5 bases; junction bases outside the gene matches: 12. Looked up from germline, CDR1 is MDHEN and CDR2 is SYDVKM. The CDR3 contains 18 residues. CDR3 sequence reads: CASSFDLKTSGGSETQYF. DNA for the CDR3: TGTGCCAGCAGTTTCGACCTCAAGACTAGCGGGGGGTCGGAGACCCAGTACTTC.

The rearrangement links TRBV11-2 to TRBJ2-6; D is unresolved. Germline V lookup: CDR1 SGHAT, CDR2 FQNNGV. The V and J ends lost 1 base and 0 bases respectively, with 16 bases between them. The CDR3 is 19 amino acids. The CDR3 here is CASSLVFGLSSSGANVLTF. DNA of the CDR3: TGTGCCAGCAGCTTAGTTTTCGGGTTATCGAGCTCTGGGGCCAACGTCCTGACTTTC.

The chain links TRBV12-2 to TRBJ1-2; no check of the table's D call, TRBD1, against the DNA was made. TRBV12-2 is reported as a pseudogene. This CDR3 comprises 19 residues. The CDR3 bases are TGTGCAAGTCGCATAAGCCCAGGGCCTTGTCCCACCGCTAACTATGGCTACACCTTC. Its translation: CASRISPGPCPTANYGYTF.

There are a few counts of this clone. This rearrangement joins TRBV5-4 to TRBJ1-1, with a tentative D call TRBD1 (6 bases). This CDR3 has 14 residues. The ends were cut back, 0 bases at V and 0 bases at J, with 6 bases in the middle. Germline V CDR1 and CDR2: SGHNT, YYREEE (reference sequence). For the CDR3, the DNA is TGTGCCAGCAGCTTGGACAGGGTGAACACTGAAGCTTTCTTT. Translated: CASSLDRVNTEAFF.

The chain has TRBV6-5 and TRBJ2-5; D remains unclear. The germline gives CDR1 MNHEY, CDR2 SVGAGI. Trimming stripped 3 bases from V and 5 bases from J, with 10 bases between. This CDR3 has 13 residues. As DNA, the CDR3 is TGTGCCAGCAGTTATACGGTCGGGGAGACCCAGTACTTC. It encodes CASSYTVGETQYF.

The V gene is TRBV7-8, the J gene TRBJ2-7, with D possibly matching TRBD2 (5 bases). This CDR3 is built from 14 residues. CDR1 is SGHVS and CDR2 is FQNEAQ in the germline V gene. V lost 5 bases to trimming and J lost 0 bases, with 11 bases between them. The CDR3 is CASSQGLNSYEQYF. CDR3 in DNA: TGTGCCAGCAGCCAAGGACTGAACTCCTACGAGCAGTACTTC.